Following are 17 T cell receptor beta chains from one sample sequenced in a study of blood T cell repertoires in COVID-19. TCRdb keeps only in-frame clones here, not all; method: immunoSEQ multiplex PCR. This sample has just over 300,000 clones, with approximately 89% found just once. The sequencing sample was made of peripheral blood. These receptor sequences come from a woman in her 30s with COVID-19, enrolled during active disease.

V and J are TRBV4-1 and TRBJ1-5; TRBD1 aligns across 7 bases. V lost 5 bases and J lost 7; bases outside the gene matches: 14. Germline V CDR1 and CDR2: MGHRA, YSYEKL. The CDR3 runs to 16 residues. The CDR3 DNA sequence: TGCGCCAGCAGCGAGGGAAAGGGGGACAGAGGGCAGCCCCAGCATTTT. It yields the protein CASSEGKGDRGQPQHF.

The rearrangement links TRBV6-2 or TRBV6-3 to TRBJ2-7; 7 bases are a match to TRBD1. CDR1 is MNHEY, CDR2 SVGEGT, per germline. V shed 5 bases and J 6 bases; nucleotides not matched to a gene: 10. This CDR3 comprises 14 residues. The CDR3 protein is CASSPVLTGSEQYF. CDR3 DNA sequence: TGTGCCAGCAGTCCGGTTTTGACAGGGTCCGAGCAGTACTTC.

The CDR3 reads CASSPRTSNTEAFF. In nucleotides, the CDR3 is TGTGCCAGCAGTCCAAGGACATCGAACACTGAAGCTTTCTTT. The chain links TRBV6-5 to TRBJ1-1, with TRBD1 as a possible D gene (5 bases). Trimming left V 5 bases short and J 1 base short, with 11 bases between. This CDR3 comprises 14 residues. Germline lookup yields CDR1 MNHEY and CDR2 SVGAGI.

The gene calls are TRBV6-5 and TRBJ2-3; a weak D match, TRBD2 (7 bases). The germline CDR1 and CDR2 sequences are MNHEY and SVGAGI. This CDR3 is built from 15 residues. V was clipped by 4 bases and J by 4 bases, with 15 bases between them. CDR3 in amino acids: CASSSDGGPSDTQYF. DNA for the CDR3: TGTGCCAGCAGTTCGGACGGGGGGCCCTCAGATACGCAGTATTTT.

The chain is built from TRBV28 and TRBJ1-5; 9 nucleotides match TRBD1. After removal of 6 bases from V and 2 bases from J, the junction contained 11 bases not matched to a gene. The CDR3 runs to 17 residues. Germline V gene data show CDR1 as MDHEN and CDR2 as SYDVKM. Written as DNA, the CDR3 is TGTGCCAGCAGAAGGGACAGGGAGGGCCTGGGCAATCAGCCCCAGCATTTT. Amino acid sequence: CASRRDREGLGNQPQHF.

This chain joins TRBV4-3 and TRBJ1-2; 8 bases agree with TRBD1. Per germline, CDR1 LGHNA and CDR2 YSLEER. The junction had 8 bases not matched to a gene; V was cut back by 0 bases and J by 5 bases. CDR3 size: 16 residues. The CDR3 nucleotides are TGCGCCAGCAGCCAAGATTTTAACAGGGGGAATTATGGCTACACCTTC. Translating it yields CASSQDFNRGNYGYTF.

The V and J genes are TRBV27 and TRBJ1-1, with 7 bases fitting TRBD1. The germline V gene encodes CDR1 MNHEY and CDR2 SMNVEV (reference sequence). This CDR3 is 14 amino acids long. V lost 5 bases to trimming and J lost 4 bases; unmatched junction nucleotides: 7. In DNA form, the CDR3 reads TGTGCCAGCAGTCCTCACGACAGGGCCACTGAAGCTTTCTTT. Amino acid sequence: CASSPHDRATEAFF.

CDR3 sequence reads: CASSLGHNNEQFF. The CDR3 DNA follows: TGTGCCAGCAGCTTAGGACACAACAATGAGCAGTTCTTC. The chain employs TRBV11-3 and TRBJ2-1, with no clear D. Deletions cut 1 base from V and 5 bases from J, with 6 bases between. Germline values: CDR1 SGHNT, CDR2 YENEEA. The CDR3 loop spans 13 amino acids.

The chain is built from TRBV12-3 or TRBV12-4 and TRBJ2-3, with D unresolved. The V gene lost 5 bases and the J gene lost 4 bases, with 10 bases spanning the gap. The CDR3 contains 13 residues. DNA for the CDR3: TGTGCCAGCAGTCCTAGTCGCCCAGATACGCAGTATTTT. Translating gives CASSPSRPDTQYF.

The V and J genes are TRBV2 and TRBJ1-4; a weak D match, TRBD1 (5 bases). From germline, CDR1 is SNHLY and CDR2 FYNNEI. The CDR3 is made up of 14 amino acids. V lost 4 bases to trimming and J lost 6 bases, with 12 bases between them. The CDR3 DNA sequence: TGTGCCAGCAGTGTAGAACAGGATGATGAAAAACTGTTTTTT. Its translation is CASSVEQDDEKLFF.

The chain combines TRBV5-1 with TRBJ2-1; D is ambiguous. V was cut by 4 bases and J by 9 bases, with 14 bases left in between. The germline V gene has CDR1 SGHRS and CDR2 YFSETQ. This CDR3 spans 13 amino acids. For the CDR3, the DNA is TGCGCCAGCAGCCGAGAGCCGCCGGGTGAGCAGTTCTTC. It codes for CASSREPPGEQFF.

The chain joins TRBV7-9 to TRBJ1-3, with D possibly TRBD1 on 5 matching bases. Germline assignment: CDR1 SEHNR and CDR2 FQNEAQ (reference sequence). The CDR3 has 17 amino acids. Trimming pared 5 bases from V and 0 bases from J, leaving 17 bases between. CDR3 sequence (DNA): TGTGCCAGCAGCGGCCGGGGGTCCCCACGCTCTGGAAACACCATATATTTT. Its translation is CASSGRGSPRSGNTIYF. Using reference TRBV7-9 and TRBJ1-3 for the parts outside the CDR3, the full variable domain is DTGVSQNPRHKITKRGQNVTFRCDPISEHNRLYWYRQTLGQGPEFLTYFQNEAQLEKSRLLSDRFSAERPKGSFSTLEIQRTEQGDSAMYLCASSGRGSPRSGNTIYFGEGSWLTVV.

The chain carries TRBV7-2 and TRBJ1-6; a possible D gene is TRBD1 (5 bases). The CDR3 length is 14 residues. Germline assignment: CDR1 SGHTA and CDR2 FQGNSA. V was clipped by 4 bases and J by 8 bases, with 12 bases between them. The CDR3 DNA reads TGTGCCAGCAGCTCCAGGGTAGGGGATTCACCCCTCCACTTT. Translated, it gives CASSSRVGDSPLHF. The entire variable domain, with the rest obtained from reference TRBV7-2 and TRBJ1-6, is as follows: GAGVSQSPSNKVTEKGKDVELRCDPISGHTALYWYRQSLGQGLEFLIYFQGNSAPDKSGLPSDRFSAERTGGSVSTLTIQRTQQEDSAVYLCASSSRVGDSPLHFGNGTRLTVT.

Only one count was recorded for this clone. The V call is TRBV5-1, the J call TRBJ2-3; TRBD2 agrees at 9 bases. Germline CDR1 reads SGHRS; CDR2 reads YFSETQ. The CDR3 totals 15 residues. J gave up 6 bases and V 0 bases, and 5 bases lay outside the gene matches. CDR3 coding DNA: TGCGCCAGCAGCTTGGTAGCGGGGGCGGGGGATACGCAGTATTTT. This gives the protein CASSLVAGAGDTQYF.

The gene calls are TRBV4-1 and TRBJ1-2; 8 bases are a match to TRBD1. V shed 4 bases and J 12 bases; nucleotides not matched to a gene: 7. CDR3 length: 12 amino acids. The germline V gene has CDR1 MGHRA and CDR2 YSYEKL. The CDR3 nucleotides read TGCGCCAGCAGCCCCCGGACAGGGCAACACACCTTC. Amino acids: CASSPRTGQHTF.

This chain uses TRBV7-6 with TRBJ2-7; 12 nucleotides match TRBD1. Looked up from germline, CDR1 is SGHVS and CDR2 is FNYEAQ. V trimming: 1 base; J trimming: 5 bases; junction bases outside the gene matches: 9. This CDR3 has 17 amino acids. CDR3 nucleotides: TGTGCCAGCAGCTTAGGACAATTGGGACAGGGGGCGGACGAGCAGTACTTC. It codes for CASSLGQLGQGADEQYF.

The rearrangement links TRBV5-4 to TRBJ1-1, with 10 bases lining up with TRBD1. The CDR3 loop spans 12 amino acids. Germline V gene sequence: CDR1 SGHNT, CDR2 YYREEE (reference sequence). Losses at the gene ends were 5 bases for V and 8 bases for J; bases not matched to a gene: 3. The CDR3 DNA sequence: TGTGCCAGCAGGTGGGGACAGGGGGAAGCTTTCTTT. The encoded protein is CASRWGQGEAFF.